The present TCR beta chain was sequenced within a study of blood T cell repertoires in COVID-19. Study at large: In each case, the material was cDNA or gDNA derived from T cells, B-cell-depleted T cells, or PBMCs.

Per the original methods: Nucleated cell counts were estimated from reference gene primer amplification. The protocol was immunoSEQ multiplex PCR, while the TCRdb copy is restricted to in-frame clones and leaves out a portion. V, J and clone size reflect that table, while D and trimming were determined from the DNA. The profile covers more than 150,000 clones, with about 88% appearing a single time and roughly 14% taken by the ten largest. The source is a man under 40 with active or convalescent COVID-19. The sequencing sample was made of peripheral blood.

The CDR3 DNA sequence: TGTGCCAGACGCTCGAAGGGGGCGGGGGGCCCTAGCTCCTACAATGAGCAGTTCTTC. It is translated as CARRSKGAGGPSSYNEQFF. The V and J genes are TRBV12-1 and TRBJ2-1; no DNA check was done on the table's D call, TRBD2. TRBV12-1 is noted as a pseudogene. The CDR3 consists of 19 residues.